The present entry profiles one T cell receptor beta chain with its context. Antigen specificity is unknown. This specimen comes from a study of post-analysis software for immune sequencing data. Looking at the study overall: The patients showed relapsing-remitting, secondary progressive and progressive-relapsing multiple sclerosis courses.

Study results and caveats: Five or six TRBV segments, TRBV5-6, TRBV5-1 and TRBV20-1 among them, were found more frequent in patients than controls. In multiple sclerosis, normalized Chao1 diversity was significantly below that of controls.

The CDR3 is 16 residues long. Germline V gives CDR1 KGHSH, CDR2 LQKENI. V dropped 1 base and J dropped 4 bases, with 16 bases sitting between them. cDNA libraries for TCR beta contained unique molecular identifiers. One entry per CDR3 protein results from TCRdb running MiXCR on the PCR reads. The sample lists about 430,000 distinct CDR3 sequences; roughly 40% were seen once. The material sequenced was blood. The V and J genes are TRBV18 and TRBJ1-1; no definite D call. The receptor was derived from a girl aged 2-10 years with multiple sclerosis. In DNA, the CDR3 is TGTGCCAGCTCACCACGGGGAGGGCCGGGTAGCACTGAAGCTTTCTTT. As protein: CASSPRGGPGSTEAFF.